A single sample gave rise to the 6 T cell receptor beta chains below, sequenced in a study of blood T cell repertoires in COVID-19 (dated by TCRdb to the early 2020s). The library was produced with the immunoSEQ multiplex PCR assay. In TCRdb, the immuneACCESS table is reduced to in-frame sequences with V and J assigned. These tables do not hold every clone; where another copy was compared, an unresolved V gene accounts for under half, and the others remain unexplained. A total of some 150,000 clones appear in this sample, around 83% of them only once. Clones ranked in the top ten supply 5.5% to 7.5% of the sample. The sequenced material came from PBMCs or T cells enriched from blood (not recorded which). Source of these receptors: a woman aged 45-60 years who had been exposed to COVID-19.

The chain recombines TRBV3-1 (or the pseudogene TRBV3-2) with TRBJ1-2, with D possibly TRBD1 on 6 matching bases. CDR1 and CDR2 from the germline V gene are LGHDT and YNNKEL (reference sequence). The CDR3 is 14 amino acids. V shed 0 bases and J shed 6 bases, with 11 bases lying between them. The CDR3, as DNA: TGTGCCAGCAGCCAAGACGGGACAAGGGATGGCTACACCTTC. Protein product: CASSQDGTRDGYTF.

The chain recombines TRBV1 with TRBJ1-1. TRBV1 is tagged as a pseudogene. The CDR3 consists of 15 residues. CDR3 protein: CTSSHVGGLNTEAFF. CDR3 DNA: TGCACCAGCAGCCATGTGGGGGGGTTGAACACTGAAGCTTTCTTT.

The chain links TRBV27 to TRBJ1-4, with no clear D. The CDR3 consists of 16 residues. Germline V lookup: CDR1 MNHEY, CDR2 SMNVEV (reference sequence). Trimming removed 2 bases at V and 2 bases at J, with 12 bases between. CDR3 sequence: CASSLQDGGTNEKLFF. DNA for the CDR3: TGTGCCAGCAGTTTACAAGACGGAGGTACTAATGAAAAACTGTTTTTT.

In its sample, this clone was seen a few times. The rearrangement joins TRBV10-1 to TRBJ2-5; D is unresolved. The CDR3 is made up of 13 amino acids. Germline V gives CDR1 WNHNN, CDR2 SYGVQD (reference sequence). The germline V and J ends were trimmed by 2 bases and 0 bases, with 4 bases remaining between them. The CDR3 loop reads CASSETNQETQYF. The DNA for the CDR3 is TGCGCCAGCAGTGAGACTAACCAAGAGACCCAGTACTTC.

The chain combines TRBV29-1 with TRBJ1-5, with TRBD1 matching over 9 bases. V lost 4 bases to trimming and J lost 5 bases; unmatched junction nucleotides: 6. CDR3 size: 14 residues. CDR1 and CDR2 (germline): SQVTM, ANQGSEA. CDR3 in DNA: TGCAGCGTTGCACAGGGGGCGAAGGATCAGCCCCAGCATTTT. Its translation is CSVAQGAKDQPQHF.

This chain links TRBV5-4 with TRBJ2-1; D perhaps matches TRBD1 (7 bases). CDR3 length equals 12 residues. Trimming removed 4 bases at V and 9 bases at J, with 11 bases between. Germline V gene lookup returns CDR1 SGHNT and CDR2 YYREEE (reference sequence). The CDR3 nucleotides read TGTGCCAGCAGCCCCCAGGGGGGTGAGCAGTTCTTC. Protein: CASSPQGGEQFF.